This passage covers 31 T cell receptor beta chains from one sample sequenced in a study of T cell responses to AZD1222 COVID-19 vaccine. The protocol was immunoSEQ multiplex PCR, while the TCRdb copy is restricted to in-frame clones and leaves out a portion. The repertoire includes about 96,000 clones, 70% to 90% of them detected once, and less than 3.5% sits in the top ten. Specimen: peripheral blood, collected on day 0 of AZD1222 vaccination. Every receptor here comes from an adult in good health.

The V call is TRBV7-9, the J call TRBJ2-7; a weak D match, TRBD1 (5 bases). Germline CDR1 and CDR2: SEHNR and FQNEAQ (reference sequence). The V end lost 5 bases, the J end lost 3 bases, and 20 bases lay between the germline ends. The CDR3 sequence is 16 residues long. CDR3 residues: CASSPIQGLNDYEQYF. The CDR3 nucleotides read TGTGCCAGCAGCCCCATCCAGGGATTAAACGACTACGAGCAGTACTTC.

This clone was recorded only once. The chain is built from TRBV7-9 and TRBJ2-2; TRBD2 is a possible D gene (6 bases). V dropped 5 bases and J dropped 3 bases, with 10 bases sitting between them. Germline V lookup: CDR1 SEHNR, CDR2 FQNEAQ (reference sequence). The CDR3 contains 14 residues. The CDR3 sequence is CASSRRRDTGELFF. The CDR3 DNA is TGTGCCAGCAGCCGGAGGAGGGACACCGGGGAGCTGTTTTTT.

The chain combines TRBV11-3 with TRBJ2-1, with D unclear. Germline-derived CDR1 and CDR2 are SGHNT and YENEEA. V was clipped by 5 bases and J by 4 bases, with 9 bases between them. This CDR3 is 13 amino acids long. The CDR3 region has the DNA TGTGCCAGCAGCCCCCCCGGGTACAATGAGCAGTTCTTC. Translating gives CASSPPGYNEQFF.

This chain connects TRBV28 to TRBJ2-7; the D call may be TRBD1 or TRBD2 (5 bases each). V lost 3 bases and J 4 bases, leaving 22 bases between the germline ends. The CDR3 length is 17 residues. Germline CDR1 and CDR2: MDHEN and SYDVKM. The CDR3 region has the DNA TGTGCCAGCAGTTTTTTGGGACGCAGGCTGAGGGCGTACGAGCAGTACTTC. Its protein is CASSFLGRRLRAYEQYF.

As for this clone: Sequence at one end of the junction differs from germline and may be a read error. This chain joins TRBV7-2 and TRBJ1-2; possible D gene TRBD1, 6 bases. Germline CDR1 reads SGHTA; CDR2 reads FQGNSA. This CDR3 region has 13 residues. The CDR3 is CASSVARTDRYTF. In DNA, the CDR3 is TGTGCCAGCAGCGTAGCCCGGACAGACCGCTACACCTTC.

This clone occurred once. The chain couples TRBV3-1 (or the pseudogene TRBV3-2) to TRBJ1-5, with 7 positions matching TRBD1. Germline V gene data show CDR1 as LGHDT and CDR2 as YNNKEL (reference sequence). The CDR3 spans 16 residues. The junction had 9 bases not matched to a gene; V was cut back by 1 base and J by 6 bases. Here the CDR3 reads CASSQAATGFSQPQHF. Written as DNA, the CDR3 is TGTGCCAGCAGCCAAGCGGCGACAGGGTTCTCTCAGCCCCAGCATTTT.

The genes are TRBV21-1 and TRBJ2-7. TRBV21-1 counts as a pseudogene. This CDR3 is 12 amino acids long. The CDR3 here is CASSKGNYEQYF. In DNA, the CDR3 is TGTGCCAGCAGCAAAGGGAACTACGAGCAGTACTTC.

The chain uses TRBV7-9 and TRBJ2-7, with 9 bases fitting TRBD1. The CDR3 contains 15 residues. With V trimmed by 3 bases and J by 5 bases, 8 bases remained unmatched. CDR1 is SEHNR, CDR2 FQNEAQ, per germline (reference sequence). CDR3 nucleotide sequence: TGTGCCAGCAGCTTTCTACAGGGGGCTTCAGACGAGCAGTACTTC. Translated: CASSFLQGASDEQYF.

The V gene is TRBV19, the J gene TRBJ1-1; D possibly corresponds to TRBD1 (5 bases). V lost 4 bases and J 0 bases, leaving 15 bases between the germline ends. This CDR3 has 16 amino acids. CDR1 and CDR2 (germline): LNHDA, SQIVND (reference sequence). CDR3 region: CASSRRGGRMNTEAFF. CDR3 sequence (DNA): TGTGCCAGTAGTAGGCGTGGGGGTAGGATGAACACTGAAGCTTTCTTT. The entire variable domain, with the rest obtained from reference TRBV19 and TRBJ1-1, is as follows: DGGITQSPKYLFRKEGQNVTLSCEQNLNHDAMYWYRQDPGQGLRLIYYSQIVNDFQKGDIAEGYSVSREKKESFPLTVTSAQKNPTAFYLCASSRRGGRMNTEAFFGQGTRLTVV.

The V call is TRBV29-1, the J call TRBJ2-3; D is ambiguous. Germline V gene lookup returns CDR1 SQVTM and CDR2 ANQGSEA. CDR3 size: 14 residues. V lost 0 bases, J lost 1 base, and 8 bases lay in between. CDR3 sequence (DNA): TGCAGCGTTGAAGATCGGTCGGGCACAGATACGCAGTATTTT. It translates to CSVEDRSGTDTQYF.

The V gene is TRBV19, the J gene TRBJ2-1; maybe TRBD2 (5 bases). The germline V gene encodes CDR1 LNHDA and CDR2 SQIVND (reference sequence). The V and J ends lost 1 base and 3 bases respectively, with 13 bases between them. The CDR3 sequence is 16 residues long. DNA of the CDR3: TGTGCCAGTAGTATAGGGGAGACTACCGTCTACAATGAGCAGTTCTTC. Translated, it gives CASSIGETTVYNEQFF.

The table lists this clone with a count of one. The chain carries TRBV10-3 and TRBJ1-2; D might be TRBD1 (5 bases). This CDR3 region has 13 residues. V was trimmed by 10 bases and J by 4 bases, leaving 16 bases between them. Looked up from germline, CDR1 is ENHRY and CDR2 is SYGVKD. This CDR3 reads CATRSEGAYGYTF. The CDR3 region has the DNA TGTGCCACCCGGTCCGAAGGGGCCTATGGCTACACCTTC.

Here the CDR3 reads CASSSTSSALNEQFF. CDR3 nucleotides: TGTGCCAGCAGCAGCACGTCATCAGCTCTCAATGAGCAGTTCTTC. The gene calls are TRBV7-9 and TRBJ2-1; no firm D call. The germline V gene encodes CDR1 SEHNR and CDR2 FQNEAQ (reference sequence). V was trimmed by 5 bases and J by 6 bases, leaving 17 bases between them. The CDR3 is 15 residues long.

This CDR3 is CASSYGIYGGYTF. The CDR3, as DNA: TGTGCCAGCAGTTACGGGATCTATGGGGGCTACACCTTC. This rearrangement joins TRBV2 to TRBJ1-2, with D uncertain. Germline lookup yields CDR1 SNHLY and CDR2 FYNNEI. The V end lost 5 bases, the J end lost 8 bases, and 15 bases lay between the germline ends. The CDR3 consists of 13 residues.

The CDR3 sequence is CASSSTGGYGYTF. DNA of the CDR3: TGTGCCAGCAGCTCGACAGGGGGATATGGCTACACCTTC. The chain is built from TRBV28 and TRBJ1-2, with 9 bases lining up with TRBD1. V gave up 6 bases and J gave up 5 bases; unmatched junction bases: 4. Per the germline V gene, CDR1 is MDHEN and CDR2 is SYDVKM. CDR3 length: 13 residues.

The chain joins TRBV7-6 to TRBJ2-7; tentative D call: TRBD2 (6 bases). Germline V gene sequence: CDR1 SGHVS, CDR2 FNYEAQ. V was cut by 4 bases and J by 0 bases, with 13 bases left in between. The CDR3 is 15 amino acids. DNA of the CDR3: TGTGCCAGCAGCTCCGGACTACGGAGCTCCTACGAGCAGTACTTC. This encodes CASSSGLRSSYEQYF.

DNA of the CDR3: TGTGCCAGCAGCTCGGGACTAGCGGGAGCCCTGAGAGAGACCCAGTACTTC. Translating gives CASSSGLAGALRETQYF. This chain joins TRBV9 and TRBJ2-5, with 14 bases matching TRBD2. Germline V gene data show CDR1 as SGDLS and CDR2 as YYNGEE. The V gene end was trimmed by 4 bases and the J gene end by 4 bases; junction bases not matched to a gene: 9. CDR3 size: 17 residues.

This clone was detected once. The chain couples TRBV7-2 to TRBJ2-2; D may match TRBD1 or TRBD2 (6 bases each). The CDR3 extends over 15 amino acids. With 0 bases removed from V and 4 bases from J, the gap between germline ends came to 9 bases. Germline V gene data show CDR1 as SGHTA and CDR2 as FQGNSA. This chain's CDR3 is CASSLAQGGTGELFF. CDR3 DNA: TGTGCCAGCAGCTTAGCACAGGGAGGCACCGGGGAGCTGTTTTTT. The variable domain in full, completed from reference TRBV7-2 and TRBJ2-2, reads GAGVSQSPSNKVTEKGKDVELRCDPISGHTALYWYRQSLGQGLEFLIYFQGNSAPDKSGLPSDRFSAERTGGSVSTLTIQRTQQEDSAVYLCASSLAQGGTGELFFGEGSRLTVL.

With respect to this clone: The sample holds other DNA sequences that translate to the same CDR3. The gene calls are TRBV27 and TRBJ1-5; D not resolved. In germline, CDR1 is MNHEY, CDR2 SMNVEV (reference sequence). This CDR3 contains 13 residues. Trimming pared 0 bases from V and 2 bases from J, leaving 2 bases between. The CDR3 protein is CASSLSGNQPQHF. The CDR3 DNA reads as TGTGCCAGCAGTTTATCTGGCAATCAGCCCCAGCATTTT.

The chain uses TRBV12-3 or TRBV12-4 and TRBJ1-4; D is unclear. Between the trimmed V and J ends, which lost 4 bases and 8 bases, there was a span of 11 bases. CDR3 length: 13 residues. CDR3 sequence (DNA): TGTGCCAGCAGTTACGACGGCTCCGAAAAACTGTTTTTT. Residues: CASSYDGSEKLFF.

J is TRBJ1-3 and V is TRBV2, with TRBD1 identical over 8 bases. The CDR3 spans 17 residues. The germline gives CDR1 SNHLY, CDR2 FYNNEI. V shed 10 bases and J 1 base; nucleotides not matched to a gene: 15. CDR3 coding DNA: TGTGCCAACCAGTCTCCAGGACAGGGTAATTCTGGAAACACCATATATTTT. As protein: CANQSPGQGNSGNTIYF.

The rearrangement links TRBV3-1 (or the pseudogene TRBV3-2) to TRBJ2-1; D is undetermined. V gave up 1 base and J gave up 7 bases, with 20 bases separating them. This CDR3 has 17 amino acids. Germline V lookup: CDR1 LGHDT, CDR2 YNNKEL (reference sequence). In nucleotides, the CDR3 is TGTGCCAGCAGCCAAGGAAGTGGGATTCCCTCGAGGAATGAGCAGTTCTTC. Translated, it gives CASSQGSGIPSRNEQFF.

The chain combines TRBV6-5 with TRBJ2-1, with D perhaps matching TRBD1 (5 bases). The ends were cut back, 5 bases at V and 3 bases at J, with 14 bases in the middle. This CDR3 spans 15 amino acids. The germline V gene encodes CDR1 MNHEY and CDR2 SVGAGI. The CDR3 bases are TGTGCCAGCAGTCGGATGGGCAGGGTCTACAATGAGCAGTTCTTC. Its protein product is CASSRMGRVYNEQFF.

CDR3 DNA: TGTGCCATCAGCTCTAGCGGGAGGGGACAAGAGACCCAGTACTTC. Translation: CAISSSGRGQETQYF. The rearrangement uses TRBV10-3 and TRBJ2-5; 12 nucleotides align to TRBD2. CDR3 length: 15 residues. J lost 2 bases, V lost 6 bases, and 4 bases had no gene match. CDR1 and CDR2 (germline): ENHRY, SYGVKD.

The rearrangement uses TRBV4-1 and TRBJ1-2; 10 bases line up with TRBD1. The CDR3 covers 17 residues. The V gene end was trimmed by 1 base and the J gene end by 0 bases; junction bases not matched to a gene: 5. Germline CDR1 and CDR2: MGHRA and YSYEKL. The CDR3 DNA is TGCGCCAGCAGCCAAGTTCCGGGACAGGGGACTAACTATGGCTACACCTTC. Encoded protein: CASSQVPGQGTNYGYTF.

The chain joins TRBV29-1 to TRBJ1-1, with D hard to call. The germline V and J ends were trimmed by 0 bases and 7 bases, with 6 bases remaining between them. The CDR3 loop spans 11 amino acids. CDR1 SQVTM and CDR2 ANQGSEA come from the germline V gene. This CDR3 is CSVEDRDEAFF. CDR3 bases: TGCAGCGTTGAAGATCGTGATGAAGCTTTCTTT. Together with reference TRBV29-1 and TRBJ1-1, the CDR3 gives the full variable domain: SAVISQKPSRDICQRGTSLTIQCQVDSQVTMMFWYRQQPGQSLTLIATANQGSEATYESGFVIDKFPISRPNLTFSTLTVSNMSPEDSSIYLCSVEDRDEAFFGQGTRLTVV.

The chain uses TRBV29-1 and TRBJ2-5; D is unclear. V gave up 5 bases and J gave up 5 bases, with 15 bases separating them. The V gene's germline CDR1 is SQVTM and CDR2 ANQGSEA. This CDR3 is 13 amino acids long. The CDR3 sequence: CSVSRAFGETQYF. The CDR3 nucleotides are TGCAGCGTTTCCAGAGCCTTTGGGGAGACCCAGTACTTC.

The V call is TRBV7-2, the J call TRBJ2-3; no firm D call. Germline V lookup: CDR1 SGHTA, CDR2 FQGNSA. Trimming cost V 4 bases and J 2 bases, with 7 bases left between them. The CDR3 spans 13 residues. The CDR3 protein is CASSSGVTDTQYF. The CDR3 coding sequence is TGTGCCAGCAGCTCGGGCGTCACAGATACGCAGTATTTT.

This chain joins TRBV24-1 and TRBJ2-1, with D possibly TRBD2 on 5 matching bases. Deletions cut 2 bases from V and 8 bases from J, with 9 bases between. Germline CDR1 KGHDR, CDR2 SFDVKD. This CDR3 is built from 13 residues. The CDR3 sequence is CATSDSGYHEQFF. CDR3 nucleotides: TGTGCCACCAGTGATTCGGGGTACCATGAGCAGTTCTTC.

The chain combines TRBV27 with TRBJ2-2; D not resolved. Trimming removed 5 bases at V and 6 bases at J, with 10 bases between. This CDR3 comprises 13 residues. CDR1 and CDR2 from the germline V gene are MNHEY and SMNVEV (reference sequence). CDR3 in DNA: TGTGCCAGCAGTAGTCCCCCCCCCGGGGAGCTGTTTTTT. Its translation is CASSSPPPGELFF.

This clone was seen only once. The rearrangement uses TRBV10-3 and TRBJ2-7, with TRBD1 as a possible D gene (5 bases). Trimming stripped 5 bases from V and 5 bases from J, with 13 bases between. Germline CDR1 reads ENHRY; CDR2 reads SYGVKD. The CDR3 contains 13 residues. The CDR3 nucleotides are TGTGCCATCAGTATACAGGAACTCGACGAGCAGTACTTC. It yields the protein CAISIQELDEQYF.